The following is a T cell receptor (beta chain) sequence with its context. This sample is drawn from a study of control samples from healthy donors and cancer patients. The germline gives CDR1 SEHNR, CDR2 FQNEAQ (reference sequence). The CDR3 consists of 12 residues. Trimming removed 0 bases at V and 6 bases at J, with 3 bases between. The table came from immunoSEQ multiplex PCR; TCRdb's copy has only in-frame clones and leaves some out. The sample contains more than 100,000 clones, 80% to 95% of which appear only once. The sequence came from a man between 18 and 29 years old in good health. This sequence joins TRBV7-9 and TRBJ2-1, with D unclear. Source material: blood. The CDR3 region has the DNA TGTGCCAGCAGCTTAGCTAGCAATGAGCAGTTCTTC. Protein sequence: CASSLASNEQFF.